The T cell receptor beta chain described here comes from a study of T cells in Graves' hyperthyroidism and ophthalmopathy. General study findings and limits: In blood, most of the thyroid clonotypes expanded above 0.001 were also present. Ophthalmopathy, which appeared later, was predicted by the model a median about 6.8 months before onset.

Diagnostic decisions used clinical symptoms, serum thyroxine and TRAb, thyroid ultrasound and orbital computed tomography. It was less than 13 ml of fresh peripheral blood that supplied the PBMCs. Worth noting for this clonotype: Its antigen is unidentified.

It was RNA transcripts that yielded the amplified TCR beta CDR3 regions. An initial round of RT-PCR targeting the TCR CDR3 relied on the HTBI primer set. TCRdb passed the multiplex PCR reads through MiXCR, listing each CDR3 protein once. There are approximately 600,000 distinct CDR3 sequences in the sample; 14% to 15% occur only once, and about 4% lies in the top ten. CDR1 and CDR2 from the germline V gene are LGHNT and FRNRAP. The CDR3 has 14 residues. The trim removed 5 bases at V and 7 bases at J, leaving 8 bases unmatched. The receptor's source is a woman aged 40 to 50 with Graves' ophthalmopathy. Material: blood. The genes are TRBV12-5 and TRBJ1-1, with 9 positions matching TRBD1. In DNA, the CDR3 is TGTGCTAGTGGTCCGGGACAGGGAAAATTTGAAGCTTTCTTT. The encoded protein is CASGPGQGKFEAFF.